The TCR beta chain under discussion was sequenced for a study of HIV-infected patients and healthy controls (dated by TCRdb to the mid-2010s). Reading from cysteine to phenylalanine, the CDR3 counts 15 amino acids. Only CDR3 DNA remains: 45 bases, in frame from the first base. Via the germline V gene, CDR1 is KGHSH and CDR2 LQKENI. From V the trimming removes 5 bases and from J it removes 5 bases, while the gene matches leave 9 bases of the junction unaccounted for. A word on this clonotype: Its cognate antigen has yet to be identified. No qualities accompany the bases; no much larger clone lies one base away.

The receptor library was made with 5' RACE. Sequencing instrument: Illumina MiSeq. The public reads were run again by TCRdb, first through fastp at Q25 and then through MiXCR, and only productive beta chains were kept. Rows with one shared CDR3 protein collapse into an entry with the most common genes and DNA. In all, the sample holds 60,000 to 70,000 distinct CDR3 sequences, and under 25% of those were seen once. The ten largest clones capture more than 1.3% of the sample. Sequenced sample: CD4+ T cells from blood. The V gene is TRBV18 and the J gene is TRBJ1-1; 9 central nucleotides agree with TRBD1. This receptor was taken from a human donor in good health. The CDR3 corresponds to CASSATTGGRTEAFF. DNA sequence: TGTGCCAGCTCAGCGACTACAGGGGGCCGGACTGAAGCTTTCTTT.